A single sample gave rise to the 6 T cell receptor beta chains below, sequenced in a study of T cells in Graves' hyperthyroidism and ophthalmopathy. Amplification of TCR beta CDR3 regions used RNA as the template. The primer set for the first-round RT-PCR of the TCR CDR3 was HTBI. One entry per CDR3 protein, called by TCRdb with MiXCR from the multiplex PCR reads. This table holds roughly 650,000 distinct CDR3 sequences, 16% found once. The sample taken for sequencing was blood. All receptors derive from a woman aged 40 to 49 with Graves' ophthalmopathy.

Remarks on this clonotype: Given a much more abundant clone one base away, this may be a read error. This sequence joins TRBV3-1 and TRBJ1-4, with D tentatively TRBD1 (6 bases). V lost 0 bases, J lost 8 bases, and 10 bases lay in between. CDR1 and CDR2 from the germline V gene are LGHDT and YNNKEL (reference sequence). This CDR3 contains 14 residues. The DNA for the CDR3 is TGTGCCAGCAGCCAAGATACAGGGAGGGAAAAACTGTTTTTT. Translating it yields CASSQDTGREKLFF.

At least ten counts were recorded for this clonotype. This chain joins TRBV5-1 and TRBJ1-1; 7 bases match TRBD1. The CDR3 is 13 residues long. V shed 5 bases and J 5 bases; nucleotides not matched to a gene: 6. Germline CDR1 and CDR2: SGHRS and YFSETQ. DNA of the CDR3: TGCGCCAGCAGAGGGACAGACCGTACTGAAGCTTTCTTT. Translated: CASRGTDRTEAFF.

The chain uses TRBV5-6 and TRBJ2-1; 9 nucleotides agree with TRBD1. Germline V gene data show CDR1 as SGHDT and CDR2 as YYEEEE. The CDR3 covers 15 residues. V trimming: 2 bases; J trimming: 10 bases; junction bases outside the gene matches: 10. This CDR3 is CASSLKGTGTWEQFF. The CDR3 nucleotides read TGTGCCAGCAGCTTAAAGGGGACAGGGACATGGGAGCAGTTCTTC.

This clonotype was seen once. This chain uses TRBV6-2 or TRBV6-3 with TRBJ2-4, with 7 bases fitting TRBD1. Germline values: CDR1 MNHEY, CDR2 SVGEGT. Trimming cost V 6 bases and J 3 bases; bases outside gene matches: 2. The CDR3 has 13 residues. The CDR3 protein is CASSRDSKNIQYF. The CDR3 coding sequence is TGTGCCAGCAGCCGGGACAGCAAAAACATTCAGTACTTC.

The chain recombines TRBV27 with TRBJ2-7; tentatively, D is TRBD1 (6 bases). The CDR3 consists of 14 residues. Trimming cost V 3 bases and J 4 bases, with 13 bases left between them. The germline CDR1 and CDR2 sequences are MNHEY and SMNVEV (reference sequence). CDR3 in amino acids: CASSLNRAGYEQYF. Here the CDR3 DNA reads TGTGCCAGCAGTTTGAACAGGGCCGGGTACGAGCAGTACTTC.

This chain links TRBV27 with TRBJ2-5, with D uncertain. The V gene lost 7 bases and the J gene lost 4 bases, with 16 bases spanning the gap. There are 14 residues in the CDR3. The V gene's germline CDR1 is MNHEY and CDR2 SMNVEV (reference sequence). CDR3 protein: CASTSGLARETQYF. The CDR3 DNA follows: TGTGCCAGCACGAGTGGATTGGCGAGAGAGACCCAGTACTTC.